This T cell receptor (beta chain) was identified in a study of blood T cell repertoires in COVID-19. Across the study: Acute and convalescent COVID-19 samples came from the United States, Italy and Spain. From T cells, B-cell-depleted T cells, or PBMCs came the material, which was cDNA or gDNA.

This CDR3 is built from 17 residues. The germline V gene has CDR1 MNHNY and CDR2 SVGAGI (reference sequence). V lost 5 bases and J lost 6; bases outside the gene matches: 13. In the original workflow: How many nucleated cells were present was estimated from reference gene primer amplification. Sequenced by immunoSEQ multiplex PCR; TCRdb stores in-frame clones only, minus some. V and J calls and clone size follow that table, whereas D and trimming were derived from the DNA. The data show 650,000 to 800,000 clones, 85% to 90% seen once. The chain combines TRBV6-6 with TRBJ1-6; 7 bases agree with TRBD1. Source material: peripheral blood. The TCR originated in a woman in her late teens or twenties with acute or convalescent COVID-19. The DNA of the CDR3 is TGTGCCAGCAGTCCACTCGGGGTCGGGACAGCTAATTCACCCCTCCACTTT. Protein: CASSPLGVGTANSPLHF.